The present entry profiles one TCR beta chain with its context. Its target is not known. TCRdb called the RT-PCR reads again in MiXCR, with one record for every CDR3 protein. The repertoire holds about 190,000 distinct CDR3 sequences, with around an eighth as singletons. This specimen belongs to a study of response to subunit inactivated influenza vaccine. Findings of the study overall: Seasonal influenza vaccination, on each occasion, was suggested by the authors to recruit few new T cells.

Sequencing was performed on CD8+ T cells sorted from PBMCs, taken less than 6 days after vaccination. The sequence came from a man aged 50 or older who received an inactivated influenza vaccine.

The CDR3 bases are TGCAGTGCTCCTACCGGACGGAACAATGAAAAACTGTTTTTT. It specifies CSAPTGRNNEKLFF. The chain couples TRBV20-1 to TRBJ1-4; D gene unclear. This CDR3 comprises 14 residues. The germline V gene encodes CDR1 DFQATT and CDR2 SNEGSKA (reference sequence). Trimming pared 5 bases from V and 5 bases from J, leaving 15 bases between.